Listed below are T cell receptor beta chains from one sample, sequenced in a study of T cell repertoires in cytomegalovirus infection. These receptors lack a known antigen. TCRdb reprocessed the reads with MiXCR, giving one entry per CDR3 protein. The sample shows roughly 70,000 distinct CDR3 sequences, 20% to 25% of them seen only once. The sequencing here drew on CD8+ T cells from cultured PBMCs, taken from culture after CMV antigen stimulation. These receptors all stem from a human donor in good health (CMV status not recorded). Some clones in this sample may be carry-over from other donors' samples. CDR3s include the opening cysteine and the closing phenylalanine or tryptophan. A D gene is named only where the DNA matches it firmly. A row's size may be missing; if present it is once, few, many or a size class.

TRBD2 | TRBJ2-5 | - | TRBV7-9 | TGTGCCAGCAGCGCGGGACTAGCGGGGGAAGAGACCCAGTACTTC | CASSAGLAGEETQYF
- | TRBJ1-5 | few | TRBV19 | TGTGCCAGTTCAGGGTGGGCCGATAGCAATCAGCCCCAGCATTTT | CASSGWADSNQPQHF
- | TRBJ1-1 | few | TRBV12-3/TRBV12-4 | TGTGCCAGCAGTAACACAGGGATGAACACTGAAGCTTTCTTT | CASSNTGMNTEAFF
- | TRBJ1-5 | few | TRBV12-3/TRBV12-4 | TGTGCCAGCAGTTTCGCGGACAGAGGTCAGCCCCAGCATTTT | CASSFADRGQPQHF
- | TRBJ2-7 | few | TRBV6-5 | TGTGCCAGCAGTTTGGCAGACCCCTACGAGCAGTACTTC | CASSLADPYEQYF
- | TRBJ1-4 | few | TRBV7-9 | TGTGCCAGCAGCGGACCGGGGCGAACCACAACTAATGAAAAACTGTTTTTT | CASSGPGRTTTNEKLFF
TRBD1 | TRBJ2-3 | - | TRBV12-3/TRBV12-4 | TGTGCCAGCAGTTTACGGGACAGGAGCACAGATACGCAGTATTTT | CASSLRDRSTDTQYF
- | TRBJ1-3 | - | TRBV7-8 | TGTGCCAGCAGCTTAAACCAAGGAAACACCATATATTTT | CASSLNQGNTIYF
- | TRBJ1-3 | - | TRBV7-9 | TGTTCCAGCAGCTTACGCGGGTTGAGCTCTGGAAACACCATATATTTT | CSSSLRGLSSGNTIYF
- | TRBJ1-4 | few | TRBV7-2 | TGTGCCAGCAGCCCTAGGCATCTTGGGGGTAGGGAAAAACTGTTTTTT | CASSPRHLGGREKLFF
TRBD1 | TRBJ2-7 | - | TRBV4-1 | TGCGCCAGCAGCCAAGAAGCCGGGACAGGGGACGAGCAGTACTTC | CASSQEAGTGDEQYF
TRBD2 | TRBJ2-7 | few | TRBV10-3 | TGTGCCATCACCCCCGGCGGGGGGGCCTACGAGCAGTACTTC | CAITPGGGAYEQYF
- | TRBJ2-1 | few | TRBV7-2 | TGTGCCAGCAGCCCGCAACAGGGTCGAAGCTACAATGAGCAGTTCTTC | CASSPQQGRSYNEQFF
- | TRBJ1-1 | few | TRBV7-6 | TGTGCCAGCAGCTTAGGAGCCAGGGCGGAAACTGAAGCTTTCTTT | CASSLGARAETEAFF
- | TRBJ2-7 | - | TRBV11-2 | TGTGCCAGCAGCTCCTTTGGGACGGCAGCGTTCGAGCAGTACTTC | CASSSFGTAAFEQYF
TRBD1 | TRBJ1-5 | - | TRBV6-1 | TGTGCCAGCAGAAGTGGACAGGGGCTTCAGCCCCAGCATTTT | CASRSGQGLQPQHF
- | TRBJ2-3 | - | TRBV6-2/TRBV6-3 | TGTGCCAGCAAAGGGGGGGACTCCACAGATACGCAGTATTTT | CASKGGDSTDTQYF
- | TRBJ2-2 | many | TRBV6-5 | TGTGCCAGCAGTTACGGGGTGAACACCGGGGAGCTGTTTTTT | CASSYGVNTGELFF
- | TRBJ1-4 | - | TRBV7-9 | TGTGCCAGCAGCTCCCGGGTCGGGGGCGCTTGGAATGAAAAACTGTTTTTT | CASSSRVGGAWNEKLFF
- | TRBJ2-1 | few | TRBV7-6 | TGTGCCAGCAGCTTCTCAGGGGGGGAGGACAATCAGCAGTTCTTC | CASSFSGGEDNQQFF
TRBD1 | TRBJ2-5 | - | TRBV7-4 | TGTGCCAGCAGCTCTCCCGGGACAGGGAGAAGAGAGACCCAGTACTTC | CASSSPGTGRRETQYF
- | TRBJ1-2 | few | TRBV4-1 | TGCGCCAGCAGCCAAGCTCGGGGCTATGGCTACACCTTC | CASSQARGYGYTF
- | TRBJ2-7 | - | TRBV6-2/TRBV6-3 | TGTGCCAGCAATAACAGGGAAACCTACGAGCAGTACTTC | CASNNRETYEQYF
TRBD1 | TRBJ2-7 | few | TRBV7-2 | TGTGCCAGCAGACTAAACCCCGTGACAGGGCCCTACGAGCAGTACTTC | CASRLNPVTGPYEQYF
- | TRBJ1-1 | many | TRBV6-6 | TGTGCCAGCAGGTCGGGGGGGCTTAACACTGAAGCTTTCTTT | CASRSGGLNTEAFF
- | TRBJ2-3 | - | TRBV7-9 | TGTGCCAGCAGCGACGATGTCCGGGACTCCGACCGGGGGTTATACACAGATACGCAGTATTTT | CASSDDVRDSDRGLYTDTQYF
TRBD1 | TRBJ1-5 | many | TRBV4-3 | TGCGCCAGCAGCCAAGATCCTCCCGGGACAGGGCATCAGCCCCAGCATTTT | CASSQDPPGTGHQPQHF
- | TRBJ2-7 | - | TRBV7-2 | TGTGCCAGCAGCTTAGGTTGGCAACCCAAGGAGCAGTACTTC | CASSLGWQPKEQYF
TRBD1 | TRBJ2-1 | few | TRBV12-3/TRBV12-4 | TGTGCCAGCAGTTTCCCGAGGACAGGCGTGAATGAGCAGTTCTTC | CASSFPRTGVNEQFF
- | TRBJ1-2 | - | TRBV6-2/TRBV6-3 | TGTGCCAGCTGTATTACCCCTACGGCTGGCTACACCTTC | CASCITPTAGYTF
- | TRBJ2-3 | few | TRBV4-1 | TGCGCCAGCAGCCAAGATTGGCCCCCGGGACCGAGCACAGATACGCAGTATTTT | CASSQDWPPGPSTDTQYF
- | TRBJ1-2 | - | TRBV9 | TGTGCCAGCAGCGTAGCCGGTGGACACTATGGCTACACCTTC | CASSVAGGHYGYTF
TRBD1 | TRBJ1-5 | few | TRBV7-2 | TGTGCCAGCAGCCAGGGGGTTGCGAGCAATCAGCCCCAGCATTTT | CASSQGVASNQPQHF
- | TRBJ1-1 | - | TRBV6-1 | TGTGCCAGCAGTGACGGGAGGAACACTGAAGCTTTCTTT | CASSDGRNTEAFF
- | TRBJ2-1 | - | TRBV12-3/TRBV12-4 | TGTGCCAGCATTAAGGACCACAATGAGCAGTTCTTC | CASIKDHNEQFF
- | TRBJ1-1 | few | TRBV4-3 | TGCGCCAGCAGCCAAGATGGGGAGGGGAACACTGAAGCTTTCTTT | CASSQDGEGNTEAFF
- | TRBJ1-2 | - | TRBV7-6 | TGTGCCAGCAGCTTAGGAGGGTCTTACGGCTACACCTTC | CASSLGGSYGYTF
TRBD1 | TRBJ1-5 | - | TRBV6-8 | TGTGCCAGCAGGGGGGACAGACCCTATAGCAATCAGCCCCAGCATTTT | CASRGDRPYSNQPQHF
- | TRBJ1-1 | - | TRBV6-2/TRBV6-3 | TGTGCCAGCAATGTTGGGATTTACACTGAAGCTTTCTTT | CASNVGIYTEAFF
- | TRBJ1-5 | - | TRBV9 | TGTGCCAGCAGTGGCGGGGGGGCTGGTATGAATCAGCCCCAGCATTTT | CASSGGGAGMNQPQHF
- | TRBJ2-3 | - | TRBV7-9 | TGTGCCAGCAGCTTACCACCCACAGATACGCAGTATTTT | CASSLPPTDTQYF
- | TRBJ1-2 | - | TRBV27 | TGTGCCAGCAGTTCAGCAGGCCCCGGAAGCTATGGCTACACCTTC | CASSSAGPGSYGYTF
TRBD2 | TRBJ2-3 | - | TRBV7-6 | TGTGCCAGCACCGGGGGGGCTAGCGGGGCGGATACGCAGTATTTT | CASTGGASGADTQYF
- | TRBJ1-1 | few | TRBV6-6 | TGTGCCAGCAATATATGGGGGCCGAACACTGAAGCTTTCTTT | CASNIWGPNTEAFF
- | TRBJ2-3 | - | TRBV7-2 | TGTGCCAGCAGCACAACAGGAGAAGGCCGCACAGATACGCAGTATTTT | CASSTTGEGRTDTQYF
- | TRBJ1-4 | - | TRBV28 | TGTGCCAGCACGCCGCAGGGAGCTAATGAAAAACTGTTTTTT | CASTPQGANEKLFF
- | TRBJ1-5 | few | TRBV19 | TGTGCCAGTAGTACCTCAAGGGCGAGGTATAGCAATCAGCCCCAGCATTTT | CASSTSRARYSNQPQHF
- | TRBJ1-1 | many | TRBV11-2 | TGTGCCAGCAGCTTAGGTCAGTTGAACACTGAAGCTTTCTTT | CASSLGQLNTEAFF
TRBD1 | TRBJ1-5 | few | TRBV19 | TGTGCCAGTAGTACCGGGACAGCTAGCAATCAGCCCCAGCATTTT | CASSTGTASNQPQHF